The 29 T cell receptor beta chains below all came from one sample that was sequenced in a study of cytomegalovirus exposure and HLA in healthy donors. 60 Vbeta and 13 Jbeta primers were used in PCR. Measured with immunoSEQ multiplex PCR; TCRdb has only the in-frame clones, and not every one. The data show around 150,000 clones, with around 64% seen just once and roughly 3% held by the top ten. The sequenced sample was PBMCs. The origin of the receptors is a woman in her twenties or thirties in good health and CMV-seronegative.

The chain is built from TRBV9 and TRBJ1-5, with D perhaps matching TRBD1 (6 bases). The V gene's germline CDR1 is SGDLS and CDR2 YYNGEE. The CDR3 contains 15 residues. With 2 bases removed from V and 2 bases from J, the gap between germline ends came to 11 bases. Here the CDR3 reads CASSVSGAGNQPQHF. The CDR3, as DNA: TGTGCCAGCAGCGTCTCAGGGGCTGGCAATCAGCCCCAGCATTTT.

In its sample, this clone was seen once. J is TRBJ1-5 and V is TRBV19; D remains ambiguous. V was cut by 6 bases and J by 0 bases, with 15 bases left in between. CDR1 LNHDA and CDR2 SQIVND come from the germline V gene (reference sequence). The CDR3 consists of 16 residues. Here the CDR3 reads CASRFRQAYSNQPQHF. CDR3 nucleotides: TGTGCCAGTAGATTTCGACAAGCATATAGCAATCAGCCCCAGCATTTT.

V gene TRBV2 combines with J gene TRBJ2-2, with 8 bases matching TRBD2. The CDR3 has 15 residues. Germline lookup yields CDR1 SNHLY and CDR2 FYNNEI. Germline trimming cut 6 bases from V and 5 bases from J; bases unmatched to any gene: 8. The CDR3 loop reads CASSPGSGRTGELFF. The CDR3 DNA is TGTGCCAGCAGCCCGGGGAGCGGGAGAACCGGGGAGCTGTTTTTT.

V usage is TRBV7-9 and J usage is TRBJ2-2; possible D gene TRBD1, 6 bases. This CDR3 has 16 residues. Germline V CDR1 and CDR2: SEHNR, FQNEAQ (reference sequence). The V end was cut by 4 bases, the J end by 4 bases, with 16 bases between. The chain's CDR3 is CASSSRDTRTTGELFF. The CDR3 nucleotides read TGTGCCAGCAGCTCCCGGGACACCAGGACCACCGGGGAGCTGTTTTTT.

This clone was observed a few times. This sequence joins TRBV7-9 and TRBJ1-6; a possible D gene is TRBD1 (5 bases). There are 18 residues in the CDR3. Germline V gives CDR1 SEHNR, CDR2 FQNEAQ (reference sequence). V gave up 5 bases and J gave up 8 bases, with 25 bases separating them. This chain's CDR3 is CASSRGTTLYGRDSPLHF. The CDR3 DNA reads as TGTGCCAGCAGCCGCGGGACGACCCTCTACGGACGGGATTCACCCCTCCACTTT.

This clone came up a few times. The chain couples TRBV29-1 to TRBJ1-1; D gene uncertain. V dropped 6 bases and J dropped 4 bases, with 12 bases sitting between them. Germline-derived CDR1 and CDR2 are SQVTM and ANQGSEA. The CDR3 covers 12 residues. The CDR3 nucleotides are TGCAGCGTCCTCCAGCGGGGCACTGAAGCTTTCTTT. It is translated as CSVLQRGTEAFF.

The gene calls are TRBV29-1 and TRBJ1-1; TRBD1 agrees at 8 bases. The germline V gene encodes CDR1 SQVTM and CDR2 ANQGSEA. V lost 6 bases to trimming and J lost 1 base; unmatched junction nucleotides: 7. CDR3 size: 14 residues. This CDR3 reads CSVQRTGRNTEAFF. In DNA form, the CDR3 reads TGCAGCGTCCAAAGGACAGGGAGGAACACTGAAGCTTTCTTT.

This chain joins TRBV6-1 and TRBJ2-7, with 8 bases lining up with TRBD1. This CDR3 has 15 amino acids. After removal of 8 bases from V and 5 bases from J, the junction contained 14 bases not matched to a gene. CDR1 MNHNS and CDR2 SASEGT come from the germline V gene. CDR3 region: CASPATGVLSHEQYF. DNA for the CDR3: TGTGCCAGCCCGGCGACAGGGGTTCTTTCCCACGAGCAGTACTTC.

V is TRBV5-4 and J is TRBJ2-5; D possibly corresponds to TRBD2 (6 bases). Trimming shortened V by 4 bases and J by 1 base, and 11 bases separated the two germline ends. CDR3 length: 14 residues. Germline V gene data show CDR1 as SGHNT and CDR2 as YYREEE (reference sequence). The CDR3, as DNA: TGTGCCAGCAGCCCGGGACTTTCCCAAGAGACCCAGTACTTC. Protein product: CASSPGLSQETQYF.

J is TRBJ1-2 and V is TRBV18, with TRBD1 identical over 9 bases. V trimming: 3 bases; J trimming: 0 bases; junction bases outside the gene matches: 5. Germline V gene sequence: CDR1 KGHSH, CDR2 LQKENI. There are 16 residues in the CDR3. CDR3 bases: TGTGCCAGCTCACCTCTGGGGACAGGGCCTAACTATGGCTACACCTTC. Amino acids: CASSPLGTGPNYGYTF.

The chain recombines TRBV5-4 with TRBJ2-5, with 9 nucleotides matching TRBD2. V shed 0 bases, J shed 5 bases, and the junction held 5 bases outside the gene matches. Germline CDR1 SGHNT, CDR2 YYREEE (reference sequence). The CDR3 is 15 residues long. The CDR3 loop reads CASSLGLAGAETQYF. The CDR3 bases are TGTGCCAGCAGCTTGGGATTAGCGGGAGCGGAGACCCAGTACTTC.

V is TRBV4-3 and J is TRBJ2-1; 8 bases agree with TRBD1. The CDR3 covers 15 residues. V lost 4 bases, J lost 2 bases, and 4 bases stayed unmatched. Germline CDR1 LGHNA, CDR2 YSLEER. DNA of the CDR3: TGCGCCAGCAGCCCCACGACAGGGGCCTACAATGAGCAGTTCTTC. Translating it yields CASSPTTGAYNEQFF.

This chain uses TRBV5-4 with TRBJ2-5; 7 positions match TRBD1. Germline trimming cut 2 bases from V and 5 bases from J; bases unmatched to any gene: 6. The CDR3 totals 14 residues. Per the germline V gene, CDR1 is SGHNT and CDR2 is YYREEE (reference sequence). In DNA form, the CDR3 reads TGTGCCAGCAGCTTAACGGACAGGCTTGAGACCCAGTACTTC. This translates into CASSLTDRLETQYF.

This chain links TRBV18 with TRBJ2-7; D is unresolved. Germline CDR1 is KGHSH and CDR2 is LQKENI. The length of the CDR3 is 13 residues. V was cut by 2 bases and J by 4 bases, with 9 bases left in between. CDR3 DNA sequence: TGTGCCAGCTCACCAGCCTATGCGTACGAGCAGTACTTC. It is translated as CASSPAYAYEQYF.

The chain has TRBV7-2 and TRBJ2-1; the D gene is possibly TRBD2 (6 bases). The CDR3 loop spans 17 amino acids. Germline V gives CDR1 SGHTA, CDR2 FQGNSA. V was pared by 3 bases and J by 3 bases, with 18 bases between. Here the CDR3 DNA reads TGTGCCAGCAGCTTGGGGGGAGGAGTAAGACGCTACAATGAGCAGTTCTTC. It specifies CASSLGGGVRRYNEQFF.

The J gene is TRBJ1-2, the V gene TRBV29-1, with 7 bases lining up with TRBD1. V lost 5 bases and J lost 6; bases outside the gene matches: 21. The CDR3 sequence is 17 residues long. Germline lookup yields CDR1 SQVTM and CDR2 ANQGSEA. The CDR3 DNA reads TGCAGCGTTAAAGGAGAAAGAACCGACAGGGCGAGGGATGGCTACACCTTC. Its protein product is CSVKGERTDRARDGYTF.

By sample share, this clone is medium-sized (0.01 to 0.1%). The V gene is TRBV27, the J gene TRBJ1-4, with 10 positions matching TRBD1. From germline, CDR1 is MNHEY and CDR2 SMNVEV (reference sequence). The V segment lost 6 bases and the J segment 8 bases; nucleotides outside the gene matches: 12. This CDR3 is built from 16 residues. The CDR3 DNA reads TGTGCCAGCAGCCACCGTCCGGGACAGGGGAGCGAAAAACTGTTTTTT. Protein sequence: CASSHRPGQGSEKLFF.

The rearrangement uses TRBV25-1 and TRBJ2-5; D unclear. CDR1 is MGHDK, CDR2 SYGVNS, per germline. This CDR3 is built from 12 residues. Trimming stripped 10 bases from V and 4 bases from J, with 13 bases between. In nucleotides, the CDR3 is TGTGCCACCACATCTAGTCCAGAGACCCAGTACTTC. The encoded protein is CATTSSPETQYF.

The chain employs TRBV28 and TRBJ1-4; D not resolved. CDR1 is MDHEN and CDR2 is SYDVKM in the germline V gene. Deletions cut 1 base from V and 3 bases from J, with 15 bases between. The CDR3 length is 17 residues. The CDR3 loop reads CASSLLTRQLANEKLFF. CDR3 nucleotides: TGTGCCAGCAGTTTATTGACTAGGCAATTAGCTAATGAAAAACTGTTTTTT. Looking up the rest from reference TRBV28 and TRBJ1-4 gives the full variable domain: DVKVTQSSRYLVKRTGEKVFLECVQDMDHENMFWYRQDPGLGLRLIYFSYDVKMKEKGDIPEGYSVSREKKERFSLILESASTNQTSMYLCASSLLTRQLANEKLFFGSGTQLSVL.

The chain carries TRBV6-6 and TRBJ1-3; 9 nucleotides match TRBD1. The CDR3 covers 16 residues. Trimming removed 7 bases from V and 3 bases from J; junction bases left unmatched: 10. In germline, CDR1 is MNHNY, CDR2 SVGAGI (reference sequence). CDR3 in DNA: TGTGCCAGCACTAAACAACAGGGGGCGCGTGGAAACACCATATATTTT. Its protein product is CASTKQQGARGNTIYF.

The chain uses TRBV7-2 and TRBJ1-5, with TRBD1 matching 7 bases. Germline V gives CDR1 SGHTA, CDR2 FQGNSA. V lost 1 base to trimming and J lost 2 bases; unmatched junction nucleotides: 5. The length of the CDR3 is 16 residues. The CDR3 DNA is TGTGCCAGCAGCTTAGTTACTACAGGGGGCAATCAGCCCCAGCATTTT. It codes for CASSLVTTGGNQPQHF.

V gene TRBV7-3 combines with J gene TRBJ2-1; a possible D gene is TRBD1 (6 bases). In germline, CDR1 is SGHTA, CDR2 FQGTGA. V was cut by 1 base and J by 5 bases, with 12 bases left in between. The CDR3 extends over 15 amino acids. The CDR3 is CASSLNAGEDNEQFF. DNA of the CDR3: TGTGCCAGCAGCTTAAACGCAGGGGAAGACAATGAGCAGTTCTTC.

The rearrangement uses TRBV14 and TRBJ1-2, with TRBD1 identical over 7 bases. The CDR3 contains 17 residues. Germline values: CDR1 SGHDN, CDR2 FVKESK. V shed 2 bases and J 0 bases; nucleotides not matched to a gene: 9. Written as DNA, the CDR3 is TGTGCCAGCAGCCAACGGGGGGGACAGAGGACTAACTATGGCTACACCTTC. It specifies CASSQRGGQRTNYGYTF.

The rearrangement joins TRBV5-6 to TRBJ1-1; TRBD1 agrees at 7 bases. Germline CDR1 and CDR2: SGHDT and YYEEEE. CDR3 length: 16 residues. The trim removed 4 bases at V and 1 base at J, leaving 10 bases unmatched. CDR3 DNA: TGTGCCAGCAGCCAGCAGTTATGGACAGGGAACACTGAAGCTTTCTTT. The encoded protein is CASSQQLWTGNTEAFF.

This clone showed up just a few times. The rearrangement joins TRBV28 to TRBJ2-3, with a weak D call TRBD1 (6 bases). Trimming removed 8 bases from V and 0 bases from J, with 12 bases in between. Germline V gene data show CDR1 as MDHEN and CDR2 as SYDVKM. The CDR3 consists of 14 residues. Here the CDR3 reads CASGGGTSTDTQYF. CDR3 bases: TGTGCCAGCGGGGGCGGAACTAGCACAGATACGCAGTATTTT.

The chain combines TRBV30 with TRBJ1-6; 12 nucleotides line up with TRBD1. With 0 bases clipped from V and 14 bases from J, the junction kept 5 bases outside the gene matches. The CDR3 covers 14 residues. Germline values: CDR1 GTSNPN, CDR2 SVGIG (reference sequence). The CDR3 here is CAWSVPGTGGTLHF. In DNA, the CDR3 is TGTGCCTGGAGTGTGCCGGGGACAGGGGGCACCCTCCACTTT.

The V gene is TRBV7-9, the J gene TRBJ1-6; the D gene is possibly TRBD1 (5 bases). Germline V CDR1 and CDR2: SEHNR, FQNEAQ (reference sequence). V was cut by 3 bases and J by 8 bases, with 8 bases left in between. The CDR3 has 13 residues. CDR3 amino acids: CASSLSGDSPLHF. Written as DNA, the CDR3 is TGTGCCAGCAGCTTGTCGGGGGATTCACCCCTCCACTTT.

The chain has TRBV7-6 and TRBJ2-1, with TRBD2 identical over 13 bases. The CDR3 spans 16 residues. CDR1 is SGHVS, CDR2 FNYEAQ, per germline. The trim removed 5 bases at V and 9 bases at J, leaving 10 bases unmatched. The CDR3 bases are TGTGCCAGCAGCCCCGAACTAGCGGGAGGGCGGTCTGAGCAGTTCTTC. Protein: CASSPELAGGRSEQFF.

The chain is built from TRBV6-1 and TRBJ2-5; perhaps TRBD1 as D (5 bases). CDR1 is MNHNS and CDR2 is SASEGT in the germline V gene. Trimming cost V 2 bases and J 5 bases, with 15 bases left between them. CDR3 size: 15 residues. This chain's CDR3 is CASSEIIQGTETQYF. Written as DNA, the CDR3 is TGTGCCAGCAGTGAAATTATTCAGGGAACGGAGACCCAGTACTTC.